The 3 T cell receptor beta chains given below trace back to one sample, sequenced in a study of T cell responses to AZD1222 COVID-19 vaccine. Clones were read by immunoSEQ multiplex PCR, and TCRdb kept only the in-frame ones, dropping some. The sample holds about 130,000 clones, 80% to 90% seen once. The specimen comprised peripheral blood, sampled on day 0 of AZD1222 vaccination. These TCRs come from an adult in good health.

The gene calls are TRBV5-1 and TRBJ1-6; D is possibly TRBD1 (6 bases). V was pared by 1 base and J by 9 bases, with 11 bases between. This CDR3 is 14 amino acids long. From germline, CDR1 is SGHRS and CDR2 YFSETQ. The CDR3 here is CASSLRQEGSPLHF. In DNA, the CDR3 is TGCGCCAGCAGCTTGAGACAGGAGGGTTCACCCCTCCACTTT.

This chain links TRBV4-1 with TRBJ2-7; a possible D gene is TRBD2 (7 bases). Germline CDR1 is MGHRA and CDR2 is YSYEKL. The CDR3 contains 16 residues. Trimming pared 2 bases from V and 2 bases from J, leaving 16 bases between. The CDR3 DNA reads as TGCGCCAGCAGCCAAAATATTCGGGGGGCGGCCTACGAGCAGTACTTC. It encodes CASSQNIRGAAYEQYF.

This clone was detected a few times. This chain joins TRBV6-2 or TRBV6-3 and TRBJ1-4, with D unclear. Germline CDR1 MNHEY, CDR2 SVGEGT. CDR3 length: 13 amino acids. The germline V and J ends were trimmed by 2 bases and 5 bases, with 6 bases remaining between them. The CDR3 DNA sequence: TGTGCCAGCAGTTACGGACTCAATGAAAAACTGTTTTTT. It specifies CASSYGLNEKLFF.